These T cell receptor beta chains were read from a single sample in a study of blood T cell repertoires in COVID-19. Sequenced by immunoSEQ multiplex PCR; TCRdb stores in-frame clones only, minus some. The data hold over 250,000 clones, with approximately 90% observed a single time. Source material: PBMCs or T cells enriched from blood (not recorded which). The receptors were gathered from a woman aged 18-29 years who had recovered from COVID-19. Each CDR3 is given with its conserved first and last residue. The D gene is left open where the match is weak. Only some rows state a clone size, as once, few, many or a class for expanded clones.

.,TRBD2,TRBJ2-1,TRBV5-4,CASSFPRGGDYNEQFF,TGTGCCAGCAGCTTCCCGCGGGGGGGGGACTACAATGAGCAGTTCTTC
.,TRBD1,TRBJ2-2,TRBV5-1,CASSLRQGNGELFF,TGCGCCAGCAGCTTGCGACAGGGGAACGGGGAGCTGTTTTTT
.,TRBD1,TRBJ1-1,TRBV7-9,CASSLKGQGAYNTEAFF,TGTGCCAGCAGCTTAAAGGGACAGGGGGCCTATAACACTGAAGCTTTCTTT
.,.,TRBJ1-3,TRBV13,CASSLGQGSGNTIYF,TGTGCCAGCAGCTTAGGCCAGGGCTCTGGAAACACCATATATTTT
few,.,TRBJ1-5,TRBV2,CASSGAGMYQPQHF,TGTGCCAGCAGTGGGGCAGGGATGTATCAGCCCCAGCATTTT
.,.,TRBJ1-1,TRBV5-8,CASSLGPTEAFF,TGTGCCAGCAGCTTGGGGCCTACTGAAGCTTTCTTT
.,.,TRBJ1-2,TRBV5-1,CASSSGYGYTF,TGCGCCAGCAGCTCGGGCTATGGCTACACCTTC
once,.,TRBJ1-2,TRBV5-1,CASSLAGRSGYTF,TGCGCCAGCAGCTTGGCAGGGCGGAGTGGCTACACCTTC
.,TRBD1,TRBJ1-2,TRBV2,CASSEGGTGPLYGYTF,TGTGCCAGCAGTGAAGGAGGGACAGGGCCACTCTATGGCTACACCTTC
.,.,TRBJ1-6,TRBV7-8,CASSLAAGLHNSPLHF,TGTGCCAGCAGCTTAGCGGCAGGTTTGCATAATTCACCCCTCCACTTT
.,TRBD1,TRBJ1-1,TRBV29-1,CSGTGTVNTEAFF,TGCAGCGGTACAGGGACAGTGAACACTGAAGCTTTCTTT
.,TRBD2,TRBJ2-3,TRBV6-5,CASTGTSRADTQYF,TGTGCCAGCACCGGGACTAGCAGGGCGGATACGCAGTATTTT
.,.,TRBJ1-4,TRBV21-1,CASSTGQGLFDAGWEKLFF,TGTGCCAGCAGCACGGGACAGGGGTTATTTGATGCTGGATGGGAAAAACTGTTTTTT
few,TRBD1,TRBJ1-1,TRBV10-1,CASSNDREAEAFF,TGCGCCAGCAGTAATGACAGGGAGGCTGAAGCTTTCTTT
once,.,TRBJ2-7,TRBV5-1,CASSTIDGAGGEQYF,TGCGCCAGCAGCACCATCGATGGGGCCGGGGGCGAGCAGTACTTC
.,.,TRBJ1-6,TRBV5-6,CASSLGQNYNSPLHF,TGTGCCAGCAGCTTGGGACAGAACTATAATTCACCCCTCCACTTT
once,TRBD2,TRBJ2-7,TRBV6-2/TRBV6-3,CASSYDQKTGSGGTYEQYF,TGTGCCAGCAGTTACGATCAAAAAACGGGGAGCGGGGGGACCTACGAGCAGTACTTC
.,TRBD1,TRBJ2-7,TRBV9,CASSVGTGGHEQYF,TGTGCCAGCAGCGTAGGGACAGGGGGCCACGAGCAGTACTTC
.,.,TRBJ2-2,TRBV27,CASGHTGPVSDGELFF,TGTGCCAGCGGGCATACAGGGCCAGTGTCTGACGGGGAGCTGTTTTTT
.,TRBD1,TRBJ1-2,TRBV3-1/TRBV3-2,CASSRTGDPTNYGYTF,TGTGCCAGCAGCCGGACAGGGGACCCCACTAACTATGGCTACACCTTC
once,.,TRBJ1-2,TRBV9,CASTRTVYGYTF,TGTGCCAGCACCCGGACAGTATATGGCTACACCTTC
.,.,TRBJ2-7,TRBV27,CASSPTQGGELYEQYF,TGTGCCAGCAGTCCAACCCAGGGGGGTGAACTCTACGAGCAGTACTTC
.,.,TRBJ2-7,TRBV29-1,CSVVSRGEQYF,TGCAGCGTTGTCTCCCGGGGCGAGCAGTACTTC
.,TRBD2,TRBJ2-1,TRBV28,CASSSHARELAGGPSGNEQFF,TGTGCCAGCAGTTCCCACGCCCGGGAGCTAGCGGGGGGGCCTTCTGGGAATGAGCAGTTCTTC
once,.,TRBJ2-7,TRBV11-2,CASSLDWAQGISEQYF,TGTGCCAGCAGCTTAGATTGGGCGCAGGGCATCTCCGAGCAGTACTTC
.,TRBD2,TRBJ2-7,TRBV4-2,CASSQGLGGGDKLYEQYF,TGTGCCAGCAGCCAAGGTCTTGGCGGGGGGGATAAACTCTACGAGCAGTACTTC
.,.,TRBJ2-2,TRBV7-3,CASSSVPTEELFF,TGTGCCAGCAGTTCCGTCCCCACAGAGGAGCTGTTTTTT
.,.,TRBJ1-1,TRBV28,CATRQVGTEAFF,TGTGCCACCCGACAGGTGGGCACTGAAGCTTTCTTT
.,.,TRBJ2-3,TRBV28,CASSLGAGWGTDTQYF,TGTGCCAGCAGTTTAGGGGCGGGGTGGGGCACAGATACGCAGTATTTT
once,.,TRBJ2-5,TRBV18,CASSPTEETQYF,TGTGCCAGCTCACCCACAGAGGAGACCCAGTACTTC
.,.,TRBJ2-3,TRBV3-1/TRBV3-2,CASSRHPGKGTDTQYF,TGTGCCAGCAGCCGCCATCCGGGAAAAGGGACAGATACGCAGTATTTT
.,TRBD1,TRBJ1-5,TRBV28,CASSSDLQGADQPQHF,TGTGCCAGCAGTTCCGATTTACAGGGGGCCGATCAGCCCCAGCATTTT
.,.,TRBJ1-5,TRBV7-2,CASRPAGFSNQPQHF,TGTGCCAGCAGACCAGCGGGGTTTAGCAATCAGCCCCAGCATTTT
.,.,TRBJ1-2,TRBV9,CASSVPRGGYTF,TGTGCCAGCAGTGTCCCAAGGGGGGGCTACACCTTC
.,.,TRBJ2-1,TRBV7-2,CASSVALLEQFF,TGTGCCAGCAGCGTCGCTCTACTTGAGCAGTTCTTC
once,.,TRBJ2-5,TRBV23-1,CASPWPGPYQETQYF,TGCGCCAGCCCCTGGCCAGGGCCGTACCAAGAGACCCAGTACTTC
.,TRBD2,TRBJ2-1,TRBV5-4,CASSFLTSGGLNEQFF,TGTGCCAGCAGCTTTTTGACTAGCGGGGGACTAAATGAGCAGTTCTTC
.,.,TRBJ1-4,TRBV29-1,CSVWAPYEKLFF,TGCAGCGTGTGGGCACCATATGAAAAACTGTTTTTT
.,.,TRBJ1-6,TRBV11-1,CASSLGPVSGSPLHF,TGTGCCAGCAGCCTAGGTCCTGTCTCAGGTTCACCCCTCCACTTT
.,.,TRBJ1-4,TRBV6-1,CASSARRRDRATNEKLFF,TGTGCCAGCAGTGCAAGGCGCAGGGATAGGGCAACTAATGAAAAACTGTTTTTT
.,.,TRBJ1-1,TRBV5-8,CASSLGVNTEAFF,TGTGCCAGCAGCTTGGGCGTGAACACTGAAGCTTTCTTT
.,.,TRBJ2-1,TRBV7-9,CASRGRGSSYNEQFF,TGTGCCAGCAGAGGTCGGGGGAGCTCCTACAATGAGCAGTTCTTC
.,.,TRBJ1-2,TRBV5-1,CASSAPPGGAAGYTF,TGCGCCAGCAGCGCCCCCCCCGGAGGTGCGGCTGGCTACACCTTC
.,TRBD2,TRBJ2-5,TRBV23-1,CASTSSGGNRGTQYF,TGCGCCAGCACCTCAAGCGGGGGTAACCGGGGGACCCAGTACTTC
.,TRBD1,TRBJ1-2,TRBV2,CASSEPGQGGGYTF,TGTGCCAGCAGTGAACCGGGACAGGGGGGCGGCTACACCTTC
.,.,TRBJ2-7,TRBV5-4,CASSLDLSQAEQYF,TGTGCCAGCAGCTTGGATCTCTCGCAGGCCGAGCAGTACTTC
.,.,TRBJ1-3,TRBV1,CTSSPRGPGNTIYF,TGCACCAGCAGCCCCAGGGGGCCTGGAAACACCATATATTTT
.,TRBD1,TRBJ1-3,TRBV6-5,CASRPTGGGGNTIYF,TGTGCCAGCAGGCCCACAGGGGGAGGTGGAAACACCATATATTTT
.,.,TRBJ1-2,TRBV5-6,CASSLVGTKHGYTF,TGTGCCAGCAGCCTGGTTGGGACAAAGCATGGCTACACCTTC
.,.,TRBJ1-1,TRBV15,CATGSWGRLNTEAFF,TGTGCCACCGGATCCTGGGGGCGTCTGAACACTGAAGCTTTCTTT
few,.,TRBJ1-1,TRBV28,CAIAQGNTEAFF,TGTGCCATCGCCCAGGGGAACACTGAAGCTTTCTTT
.,TRBD1,TRBJ1-2,TRBV30,CAWTDQGGYGYTF,TGTGCCTGGACCGATCAGGGGGGCTATGGCTACACCTTC
.,.,TRBJ2-1,TRBV6-4,CASSSRVGGSYNEQFF,TGTGCCAGCAGCAGCAGGGTGGGGGGCTCCTACAATGAGCAGTTCTTC
.,.,TRBJ1-5,TRBV2,CASSRDNFSNQPQHF,TGTGCCAGCAGCCGGGACAATTTTAGCAATCAGCCCCAGCATTTT